The 8 T cell receptor beta chains reported below all come from one sample, sequenced in a study of control samples from healthy donors and cancer patients. Clones were sequenced by immunoSEQ multiplex PCR, and TCRdb holds only the in-frame ones, with some missing. This sample has over 10,000 clones, with about 75% found just once. Sequenced material: formalin-fixed, paraffin-embedded tissue. Receptors originate from a male donor with melanoma.

The chain links TRBV2 to TRBJ2-3, with D tentatively TRBD1 (5 bases). This CDR3 region has 13 residues. V was trimmed by 4 bases and J by 6 bases, leaving 11 bases between them. Per the germline V gene, CDR1 is SNHLY and CDR2 is FYNNEI. CDR3 sequence: CASSGTWGDTQYF. The CDR3 DNA reads TGTGCCAGCAGTGGAACCTGGGGCGATACGCAGTATTTT.

This chain connects TRBV11-2 to TRBJ2-5; 7 bases line up with TRBD2. Trimming took 5 bases from V and 2 from J; bases not matched to a gene: 14. The germline gives CDR1 SGHAT, CDR2 FQNNGV. This CDR3 region has 17 residues. The CDR3, as DNA: TGTGCCAGCAGCCTTAGACCGGGACTAAGGGCTCAAGAGACCCAGTACTTC. It yields the protein CASSLRPGLRAQETQYF.

The genes are TRBV5-4 and TRBJ2-7; D is possibly TRBD2 (5 bases). The CDR3 loop spans 13 amino acids. CDR1 SGHNT and CDR2 YYREEE come from the germline V gene (reference sequence). The germline V and J ends were trimmed by 1 base and 5 bases, with 10 bases remaining between them. CDR3 loop: CASSLYPGNEQYF. In nucleotides, the CDR3 is TGTGCCAGCAGCTTGTACCCGGGGAACGAGCAGTACTTC.

The V gene is TRBV2, the J gene TRBJ2-1; the D call may be TRBD1 or TRBD2 (5 bases each). Looked up from germline, CDR1 is SNHLY and CDR2 is FYNNEI. This CDR3 is built from 14 residues. The germline V and J ends were trimmed by 8 bases and 2 bases, with 13 bases remaining between them. CDR3 in DNA: TGTGCCAGCGACCCGGGACGGACCTACAATGAGCAGTTCTTC. It specifies CASDPGRTYNEQFF.

The gene calls are TRBV19 and TRBJ1-2; perhaps TRBD1 as D (5 bases). The V end lost 3 bases, the J end lost 5 bases, and 10 bases lay between the germline ends. The CDR3 length is 13 residues. CDR1 and CDR2 from the germline V gene are LNHDA and SQIVND (reference sequence). The CDR3, as DNA: TGTGCCAGTAGTATTAGGGGTGTGTATGGCTACACCTTC. Translated: CASSIRGVYGYTF.

This clone occurred once. The chain is built from TRBV9 and TRBJ1-3; D unresolved. V lost 0 bases and J lost 4, with 11 bases in between. The CDR3 spans 15 residues. Germline assignment: CDR1 SGDLS and CDR2 YYNGEE. The DNA for the CDR3 is TGTGCCAGCAGCGTAGATCCCGCGCGGGGAAACACCATATATTTT. It yields the protein CASSVDPARGNTIYF. Drawing the rest from reference TRBV9 and TRBJ1-3, the complete variable domain is DSGVTQTPKHLITATGQRVTLRCSPRSGDLSVYWYQQSLDQGLQFLIQYYNGEERAKGNILERFSAQQFPDLHSELNLSSLELGDSALYFCASSVDPARGNTIYFGEGSWLTVV.

The chain carries TRBV5-1 and TRBJ1-2, with D unclear. Looked up from germline, CDR1 is SGHRS and CDR2 is YFSETQ. Trimming cost V 4 bases and J 0 bases, with 7 bases left between them. This CDR3 spans 13 amino acids. CDR3 bases: TGCGCCAGCAGCGAGACATCTAACTATGGCTACACCTTC. Translation gives CASSETSNYGYTF.

The chain employs TRBV30 and TRBJ1-2, with D uncertain. The CDR3 runs 14 residues. Deletions cut 0 bases from V and 6 bases from J, with 14 bases between. The V gene's germline CDR1 is GTSNPN and CDR2 SVGIG (reference sequence). The CDR3 here is CAWSVAGEVDGYTF. The DNA for the CDR3 is TGTGCCTGGAGTGTGGCTGGAGAGGTTGATGGCTACACCTTC.